This passage covers 19 T cell receptor beta chains from one sample sequenced in a study of T-cell reconstitution after alpha-beta-depleted transplantation in children. A TCRbeta library incorporating unique molecular identifiers was prepared. TCRdb reanalysed the PCR reads using MiXCR and keeps one entry per CDR3 protein. The sample holds 700,000 to 950,000 distinct CDR3 sequences, approximately 15% seen once. The sequencing here drew on PBMCs, mostly from graft donor cells, taken 360 days after TCRalphabeta/CD19-depleted stem cell transplant. The source of these receptors is a male patient between 5 and 17 years old who had a stem cell transplant for acute lymphoblastic leukemia, so the T cells may come from the graft donor.

This clonotype was observed a few times. The V and J genes are TRBV7-9 and TRBJ2-7; D remains unclear. The germline V and J ends were trimmed by 5 bases and 6 bases, with 11 bases remaining between them. CDR1 is SEHNR and CDR2 is FQNEAQ in the germline V gene (reference sequence). CDR3 size: 12 residues. The CDR3 sequence is CASSHPTSEQYF. The CDR3 nucleotides read TGTGCCAGCAGCCACCCGACATCCGAGCAGTACTTC. Combining the CDR3 with reference TRBV7-9 and TRBJ2-7 gives the whole variable domain DTGVSQNPRHKITKRGQNVTFRCDPISEHNRLYWYRQTLGQGPEFLTYFQNEAQLEKSRLLSDRFSAERPKGSFSTLEIQRTEQGDSAMYLCASSHPTSEQYFGPGTRLTVT.

The chain links TRBV5-1 to TRBJ2-7; D call uncertain. Germline CDR1 SGHRS, CDR2 YFSETQ. Trimming took 1 base from V and 4 from J, leaving 12 bases between them. This CDR3 has 14 amino acids. The CDR3 DNA reads TGCGCCAGCAGCTTGACAGAGACCCTTTACGAGCAGTACTTC. Translation gives CASSLTETLYEQYF.

V gene TRBV6-5 combines with J gene TRBJ2-7; D is possibly TRBD1 (6 bases). V was pared by 0 bases and J by 6 bases, with 15 bases between. The CDR3 is 15 residues long. Germline-derived CDR1 and CDR2 are MNHEY and SVGAGI. The CDR3 region is CASSYSDRVLLEQYF. Written as DNA, the CDR3 is TGTGCCAGCAGTTACTCGGACAGAGTCCTCCTCGAGCAGTACTTC.

The gene calls are TRBV12-3 or TRBV12-4 and TRBJ2-5, with 9 bases matching TRBD1. V shed 4 bases, J shed 9 bases, and the junction held 6 bases outside the gene matches. The CDR3 has 13 residues. This CDR3 is CASSSRQGVSQYF. The DNA for the CDR3 is TGTGCCAGCAGTTCCCGACAGGGGGTATCCCAGTACTTC.

The chain carries TRBV4-2 and TRBJ2-7; 10 bases agree with TRBD1. After removal of 1 base from V and 2 bases from J, the junction contained 2 bases not matched to a gene. The CDR3 totals 15 residues. CDR1 and CDR2 from the germline V gene are LGHNA and YNFKEQ. The CDR3: CASSQAGQGTYEQYF. The CDR3 DNA is TGTGCCAGCAGCCAAGCGGGACAGGGGACCTACGAGCAGTACTTC.

V gene TRBV20-1 combines with J gene TRBJ2-1; a possible D gene is TRBD1 (6 bases). Germline V gives CDR1 DFQATT, CDR2 SNEGSKA (reference sequence). The CDR3 extends over 17 amino acids. Trimming removed 7 bases from V and 0 bases from J, with 22 bases in between. In DNA, the CDR3 is TGCAGTGTCTCCCGAAGGGGGAGCGGAGACTCCTACAATGAGCAGTTCTTC. Translated, it gives CSVSRRGSGDSYNEQFF.

This clonotype was seen ten or more times. The rearrangement joins TRBV25-1 to TRBJ2-7, with TRBD2 matching 7 bases. Germline assignment: CDR1 MGHDK and CDR2 SYGVNS. This CDR3 spans 13 amino acids. The V and J ends lost 5 bases and 6 bases, in that order; junction bases with no gene match: 7. Here the CDR3 DNA reads TGTGCCAGCAGTAGAGTAGCGGGTACCGAGCAGTACTTC. Its translation is CASSRVAGTEQYF.

The chain joins TRBV12-5 to TRBJ2-1, with D unclear. Germline V gene lookup returns CDR1 LGHNT and CDR2 FRNRAP. CDR3 length equals 11 residues. Trimming shortened V by 5 bases and J by 7 bases, and 6 bases separated the two germline ends. The CDR3 protein is CASGPWNEQFF. The CDR3 DNA reads as TGTGCTAGTGGTCCCTGGAATGAGCAGTTCTTC. Combining the CDR3 with reference TRBV12-5 and TRBJ2-1 gives the whole variable domain DARVTQTPRHKVTEMGQEVTMRCQPILGHNTVFWYRQTMMQGLELLAYFRNRAPLDDSGMPKDRFSAEMPDATLATLKIQPSEPRDSAVYFCASGPWNEQFFGPGTRLTVL.

This clonotype was picked up many times. The J gene is TRBJ2-3, the V gene TRBV5-1, with TRBD2 identical over 7 bases. CDR1 is SGHRS, CDR2 YFSETQ, per germline. J was trimmed by 14 bases and V by 1 base; bases with no gene match: 10. The CDR3 has 13 residues. The CDR3 bases are TGCGCCAGCAGCTTGACGGCTAGCGGTGTTTGGTATTTT. This translates into CASSLTASGVWYF.

Ten or more counts support this clonotype. The rearrangement joins TRBV27 to TRBJ1-1; 8 bases agree with TRBD1. Germline V gene sequence: CDR1 MNHEY, CDR2 SMNVEV (reference sequence). This CDR3 contains 16 residues. Trimming took 3 bases from V and 1 from J; bases not matched to a gene: 7. CDR3 coding DNA: TGTGCCAGCAGTTTCCGGGGCAGGGGGCGGAACACTGAAGCTTTCTTT. The encoded protein is CASSFRGRGRNTEAFF.

V is TRBV11-1 and J is TRBJ2-7, with D perhaps being TRBD1 or TRBD2 (5 bases each). The CDR3 is made up of 18 amino acids. The germline V gene has CDR1 SGHAT and CDR2 FQDESV (reference sequence). V lost 5 bases and J 6 bases, leaving 29 bases between the germline ends. The CDR3 DNA reads TGTGCCAGCAGCCCTAGAGGGTCATCAAAGGGGTTTAGAATCGAGCAGTACTTC. Its protein product is CASSPRGSSKGFRIEQYF.

This clonotype has just a few counts. The rearrangement uses TRBV9 and TRBJ2-7; 9 bases fit TRBD2. V was clipped by 0 bases and J by 2 bases; unmatched bases: 3. The CDR3 is 15 residues long. Per germline, CDR1 SGDLS and CDR2 YYNGEE. CDR3 sequence: CASSVGERGAYEQYF. CDR3 bases: TGTGCCAGCAGCGTAGGGGAGCGGGGGGCCTACGAGCAGTACTTC.

The V gene is TRBV19, the J gene TRBJ2-7, with TRBD1 identical over 10 bases. The CDR3 length is 15 residues. After removal of 9 bases from V and 5 bases from J, the junction contained 13 bases not matched to a gene. Germline lookup yields CDR1 LNHDA and CDR2 SQIVND (reference sequence). In nucleotides, the CDR3 is TGTGCCAGCAGCCCGGGACAGGGGCGATTCAACGAGCAGTACTTC. It specifies CASSPGQGRFNEQYF.

The genes are TRBV4-1 and TRBJ2-5, with D possibly TRBD2 on 6 matching bases. Trimming took off 3 bases at V and 3 bases at J, with 20 bases between the two ends. CDR3 size: 17 residues. Germline lookup yields CDR1 MGHRA and CDR2 YSYEKL. CDR3 sequence reads: CASSQRPVAERKETQYF. In nucleotides, the CDR3 is TGCGCCAGCAGCCAGCGACCCGTAGCGGAGAGAAAAGAGACCCAGTACTTC.

This clonotype was detected a few times. V is TRBV12-3 or TRBV12-4 and J is TRBJ2-2; 9 positions agree with TRBD1. Germline trimming cut 7 bases from V and 9 bases from J; bases unmatched to any gene: 9. The CDR3 covers 14 residues. CDR3: CASTPDRGVRELFF. CDR3 nucleotide sequence: TGTGCCAGCACCCCGGACAGGGGAGTCCGGGAGCTGTTTTTT.

This clonotype was counted only a few times. The rearrangement uses TRBV20-1 and TRBJ2-7; D call uncertain. The V gene lost 3 bases and the J gene lost 3 bases, with 18 bases spanning the gap. The CDR3 contains 15 residues. CDR1 and CDR2 from the germline V gene are DFQATT and SNEGSKA (reference sequence). The CDR3 region is CSASAMTLSYYEQYF. CDR3 coding DNA: TGCAGTGCTAGCGCCATGACACTATCGTACTACGAGCAGTACTTC.

The V and J genes are TRBV19 and TRBJ2-5; TRBD2 is a possible D gene (6 bases). Germline-derived CDR1 and CDR2 are LNHDA and SQIVND (reference sequence). The V gene lost 10 bases and the J gene lost 6 bases, with 15 bases spanning the gap. The CDR3 has 12 residues. CDR3 in DNA: TGTGCCACCGCGGGGCAGAAGAAGACCCAGTACTTC. Amino acids: CATAGQKKTQYF.

This clonotype was seen more than once but under ten times. This chain connects TRBV11-1 to TRBJ2-1; a possible D gene is TRBD2 (6 bases). Germline CDR1 and CDR2: SGHAT and FQDESV (reference sequence). CDR3 length equals 15 residues. V was shortened by 7 bases and J by 0 bases, with 13 bases between the two germline ends. The CDR3 sequence is CASTARENSYNEQFF. The DNA of the CDR3 is TGTGCCAGCACCGCCCGGGAGAACTCCTACAATGAGCAGTTCTTC.

The V gene is TRBV9, the J gene TRBJ2-7; 8 positions agree with TRBD2. Germline V gives CDR1 SGDLS, CDR2 YYNGEE. The V segment lost 0 bases and the J segment 2 bases; nucleotides outside the gene matches: 4. The length of the CDR3 is 15 residues. The CDR3 bases are TGTGCCAGCAGCGTAGGGGAGGGACTAGCCTACGAGCAGTACTTC. Residues: CASSVGEGLAYEQYF.